This TCR beta chain was found in a study of T cell responses to AZD1222 COVID-19 vaccine. Study background: Researchers grouped second doses given at about 4 or about 12 weeks into one pool. Findings of the study overall: It should be noted that donors were predominantly white British and more often female, and clonal diversity was possibly underestimated. Across spike, vaccine-associated CD4 TCRs were found, dominant at 160-218 and 743-854.

A note on this clone: What it recognizes is unknown.

Trimming took 0 bases from V and 1 from J, leaving 14 bases between them. The length of the CDR3 is 17 residues. Germline CDR1 reads SGHRS; CDR2 reads YFSETQ. Produced via immunoSEQ multiplex PCR; TCRdb's table is partial and in-frame only. This sample carries about 140,000 clones, around 91% of them seen once, and the ten largest clones take around 4.7%. This TCR was recovered from an adult in good health. This chain links TRBV5-1 with TRBJ1-3; tentatively, D is TRBD1 (6 bases). Sequenced here: peripheral blood, sampled on day 0 of AZD1222 vaccination. CDR3: CASSLGGQGHSGNTIYF. The CDR3 region has the DNA TGCGCCAGCAGCTTGGGTGGGCAGGGGCATTCTGGAAACACCATATATTTT. Full variable domain (rest looked up from reference TRBV5-1 and TRBJ1-3): KAGVTQTPRYLIKTRGQQVTLSCSPISGHRSVSWYQQTPGQGLQFLFEYFSETQRNKGNFPGRFSGRQFSNSRSEMNVSTLELGDSALYLCASSLGGQGHSGNTIYFGEGSWLTVV.